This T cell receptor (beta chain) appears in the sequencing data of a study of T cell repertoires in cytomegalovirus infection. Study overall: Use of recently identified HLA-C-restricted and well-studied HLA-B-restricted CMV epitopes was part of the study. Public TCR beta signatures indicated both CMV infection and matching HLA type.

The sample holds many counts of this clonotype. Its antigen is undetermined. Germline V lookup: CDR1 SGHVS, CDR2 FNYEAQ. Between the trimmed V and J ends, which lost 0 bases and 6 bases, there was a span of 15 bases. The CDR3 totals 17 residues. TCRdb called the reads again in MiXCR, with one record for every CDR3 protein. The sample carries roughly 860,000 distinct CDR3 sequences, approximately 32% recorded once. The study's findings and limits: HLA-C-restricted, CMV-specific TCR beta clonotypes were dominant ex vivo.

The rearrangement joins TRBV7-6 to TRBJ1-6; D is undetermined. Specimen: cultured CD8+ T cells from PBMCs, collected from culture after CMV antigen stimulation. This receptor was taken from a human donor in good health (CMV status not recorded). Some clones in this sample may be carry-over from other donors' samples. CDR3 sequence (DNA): TGTGCCAGCAGCTTAGCCGTGGGAGGCGGCCTTAATTCACCCCTCCACTTT. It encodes CASSLAVGGGLNSPLHF.